This TCR beta chain is drawn from a study of Graves' ophthalmopathy and Graves' hyperthyroidism. Trimming cost V 3 bases and J 6 bases, with 15 bases left between them. The CDR3 consists of 14 residues. CDR3 regions of TCR beta were amplified from RNA transcripts. Second-round multiplex PCR came after a first-round RT-PCR that employed HTBI primers. TCRdb re-called the multiplex PCR reads with MiXCR, one entry per CDR3 protein. The sample consists of fewer than 350,000 distinct CDR3 sequences, roughly 15% of them appearing once. In this sample, this clonotype turned up many times. As yet, its antigen is unknown. Study outcomes and limitations: It was with roughly 71% sensitivity and around 75% specificity that the model predicted ophthalmopathy progression.

This TCR came from an adult man with Graves' ophthalmopathy. The specimen was peripheral blood. V usage is TRBV12-3 or TRBV12-4 and J usage is TRBJ2-7; D unresolved. The CDR3 loop reads CASSFGSLGGEQYF. The DNA for the CDR3 is TGTGCCAGCAGTTTCGGCAGCCTGGGTGGCGAGCAGTACTTC.